The T cell receptor (beta chain) under discussion was sequenced for a study of identical twins. TCRdb re-called the 5' RACE reads through MiXCR, storing one row per CDR3 protein. The sample yields 200,000 to 300,000 distinct CDR3 sequences, under 12% seen once. This clonotype showed up many times. The CDR3 covers 16 residues. Trimming left V 4 bases short and J 3 bases short, with 16 bases between. CDR1 SGHTA and CDR2 FQGNSA come from the germline V gene. V is TRBV7-2 and J is TRBJ2-1, with D possibly TRBD2 on 6 matching bases. The specimen was memory T cells sorted from blood. This clonotype was obtained from a man aged 50 or older in good health. This chain's CDR3 is CASSSLAPQRYNEQFF. The CDR3 nucleotides read TGTGCCAGCAGCTCTCTAGCGCCCCAGCGCTACAATGAGCAGTTCTTC.